This T cell receptor (beta chain) is drawn from a study of blood T cell repertoires in COVID-19. In the study overall: From the United States, Italy and Spain came samples of acute and convalescent COVID-19. T cells, B-cell-depleted T cells, or PBMCs provided the cDNA or gDNA that served as material.

Per the study methods: The authors estimated nucleated cell counts from reference gene primer amplification. Method: immunoSEQ multiplex PCR; TCRdb's copy keeps in-frame clones and lacks some. V and J calls plus clone size are reproduced from that table; the DNA served to infer D and trimming. The sample yields about 150,000 clones, roughly 80% seen once. CDR1 and CDR2 (germline): SGHVT, SQSDAQ. This CDR3 comprises 18 residues. V trimming: 2 bases; J trimming: 8 bases; junction bases outside the gene matches: 17. The chain links TRBV7-4 to TRBJ2-1; TRBD2 matches 8 bases. The receptor was derived from an elderly woman with acute or convalescent COVID-19. Sequencing was carried out using peripheral blood. In nucleotides, the CDR3 is TGTGCCAGCAGCTTACCGGGGGGGCATCTAATGTGTCTTGATGAGCAGTTCTTC. Its translation is CASSLPGGHLMCLDEQFF.